This TCR beta chain was recorded in a study of blood T cell repertoires in COVID-19. Overall study: There were acute and convalescent COVID-19 samples, and they came from the United States, Italy and Spain. T cells, B-cell-depleted T cells, or PBMCs supplied cDNA or gDNA.

In the original analysis: From reference gene primer amplification, estimates of nucleated cell counts were derived. The repertoire was sequenced with immunoSEQ multiplex PCR; TCRdb's copy has only in-frame clones and lacks some. V, J and clone size are taken as reported in that table, and D and trimming were inferred from the DNA itself. The top ten clones hold approximately 0.84% of a sample with fewer than 300,000 clones, around 89% of them seen once. V dropped 6 bases and J dropped 5 bases, with 16 bases sitting between them. The V gene's germline CDR1 is SGHTA and CDR2 FQGNSA. This CDR3 comprises 14 residues.

The origin of this receptor is a young man with acute or convalescent COVID-19. The sample taken for sequencing was peripheral blood. This chain links TRBV7-2 with TRBJ2-5, with TRBD2 as a possible D gene (6 bases). CDR3 nucleotide sequence: TGTGCCAGCAGTATATCGGGGGTTGGGGAGACCCAGTACTTC. Translation: CASSISGVGETQYF.